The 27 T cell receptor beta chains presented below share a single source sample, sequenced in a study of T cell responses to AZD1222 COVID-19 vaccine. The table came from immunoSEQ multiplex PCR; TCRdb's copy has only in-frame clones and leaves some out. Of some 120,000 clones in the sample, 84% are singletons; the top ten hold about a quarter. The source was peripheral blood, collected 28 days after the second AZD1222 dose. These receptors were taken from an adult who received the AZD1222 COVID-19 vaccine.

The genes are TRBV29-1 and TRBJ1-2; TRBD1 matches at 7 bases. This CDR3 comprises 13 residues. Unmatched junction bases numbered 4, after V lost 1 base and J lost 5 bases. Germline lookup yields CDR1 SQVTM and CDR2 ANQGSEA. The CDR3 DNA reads TGCAGCGTTGAAGGAGAGACAGGGTATGGCTACACCTTC. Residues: CSVEGETGYGYTF.

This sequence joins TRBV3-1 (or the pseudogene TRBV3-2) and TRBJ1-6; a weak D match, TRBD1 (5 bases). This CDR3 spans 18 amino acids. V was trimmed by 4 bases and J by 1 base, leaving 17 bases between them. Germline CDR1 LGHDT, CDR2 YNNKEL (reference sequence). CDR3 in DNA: TGTGCCAGCAGCCTGGACTTCAGGGAGGTATCCTATAATTCACCCCTCCACTTT. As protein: CASSLDFREVSYNSPLHF.

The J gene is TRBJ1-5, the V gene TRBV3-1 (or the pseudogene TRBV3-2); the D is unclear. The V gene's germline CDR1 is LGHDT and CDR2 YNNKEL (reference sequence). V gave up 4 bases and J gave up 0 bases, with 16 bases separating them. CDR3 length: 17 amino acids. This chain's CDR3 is CASSLGGRALSNQPQHF. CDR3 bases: TGTGCCAGCAGCCTCGGCGGCCGGGCCCTTAGCAATCAGCCCCAGCATTTT.

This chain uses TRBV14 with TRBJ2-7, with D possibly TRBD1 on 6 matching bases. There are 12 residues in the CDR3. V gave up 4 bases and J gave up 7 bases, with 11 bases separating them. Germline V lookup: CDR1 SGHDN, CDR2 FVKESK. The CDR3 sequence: CASSRDGQEQYF. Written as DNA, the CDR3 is TGTGCCAGCAGCCGGGACGGACAGGAGCAGTACTTC.

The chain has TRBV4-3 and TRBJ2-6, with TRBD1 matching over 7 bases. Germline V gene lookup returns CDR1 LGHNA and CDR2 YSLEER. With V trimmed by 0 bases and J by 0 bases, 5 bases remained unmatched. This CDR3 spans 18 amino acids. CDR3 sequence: CASSQEGGSFSGANVLTF. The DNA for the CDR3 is TGCGCCAGCAGCCAAGAAGGGGGCAGCTTCTCTGGGGCCAACGTCCTGACTTTC.

DNA of the CDR3: TGTGCCTGGAGTGTAATGGTTGCCGGGGAGCTGTTTTTT. Its protein product is CAWSVMVAGELFF. The chain is built from TRBV30 and TRBJ2-2; no definite D call. Trimming pared 0 bases from V and 6 bases from J, leaving 8 bases between. Germline V gene sequence: CDR1 GTSNPN, CDR2 SVGIG (reference sequence). The CDR3 is 13 amino acids.

Here the CDR3 reads CAISVRGDTEAFF. The CDR3 bases are TGTGCCATCAGCGTCAGGGGTGACACTGAAGCTTTCTTT. The chain has TRBV10-3 and TRBJ1-1; tentatively, D is TRBD1 (6 bases). The length of the CDR3 is 13 residues. The V end lost 6 bases, the J end lost 3 bases, and 11 bases lay between the germline ends. Per the germline V gene, CDR1 is ENHRY and CDR2 is SYGVKD.

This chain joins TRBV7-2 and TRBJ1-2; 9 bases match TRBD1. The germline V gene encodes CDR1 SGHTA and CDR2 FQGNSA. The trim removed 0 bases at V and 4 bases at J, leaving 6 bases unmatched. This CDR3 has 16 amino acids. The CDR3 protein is CASSLARDRASYGYTF. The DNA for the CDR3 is TGTGCCAGCAGCTTAGCGCGGGACAGGGCCTCCTATGGCTACACCTTC.

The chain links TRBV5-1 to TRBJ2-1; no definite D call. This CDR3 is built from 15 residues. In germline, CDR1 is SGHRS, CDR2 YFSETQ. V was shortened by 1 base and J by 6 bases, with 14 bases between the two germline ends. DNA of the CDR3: TGCGCCAGCAGCTTGTTTCTCAATACCCCCAATGAGCAGTTCTTC. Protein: CASSLFLNTPNEQFF.

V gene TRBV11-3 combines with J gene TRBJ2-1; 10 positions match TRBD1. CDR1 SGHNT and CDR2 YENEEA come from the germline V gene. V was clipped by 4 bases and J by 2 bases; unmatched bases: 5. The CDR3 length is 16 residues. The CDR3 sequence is CASSSTGTGAYNEQFF. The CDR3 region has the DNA TGTGCCAGCAGCTCCACCGGGACAGGGGCCTACAATGAGCAGTTCTTC.

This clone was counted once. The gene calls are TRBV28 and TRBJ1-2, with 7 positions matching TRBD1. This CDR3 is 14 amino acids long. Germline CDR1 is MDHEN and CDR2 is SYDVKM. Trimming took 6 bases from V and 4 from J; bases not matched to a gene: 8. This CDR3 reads CASRSGQALYGYTF. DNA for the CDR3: TGTGCCAGCAGATCTGGACAGGCTCTCTATGGCTACACCTTC.

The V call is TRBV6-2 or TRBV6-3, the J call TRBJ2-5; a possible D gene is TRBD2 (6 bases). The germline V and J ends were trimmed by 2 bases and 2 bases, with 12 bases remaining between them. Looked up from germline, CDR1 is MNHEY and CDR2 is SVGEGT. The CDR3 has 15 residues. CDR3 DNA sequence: TGTGCCAGCAGTTACAGGCGGGGCTATCAAGAGACCCAGTACTTC. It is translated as CASSYRRGYQETQYF.

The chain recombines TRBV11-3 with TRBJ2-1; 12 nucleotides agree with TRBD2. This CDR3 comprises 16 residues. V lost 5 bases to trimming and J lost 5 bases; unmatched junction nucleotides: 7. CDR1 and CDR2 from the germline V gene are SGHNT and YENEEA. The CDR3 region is CASSRPSGGAHNEQFF. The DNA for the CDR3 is TGTGCCAGCAGCCGCCCTAGCGGGGGGGCCCACAATGAGCAGTTCTTC.

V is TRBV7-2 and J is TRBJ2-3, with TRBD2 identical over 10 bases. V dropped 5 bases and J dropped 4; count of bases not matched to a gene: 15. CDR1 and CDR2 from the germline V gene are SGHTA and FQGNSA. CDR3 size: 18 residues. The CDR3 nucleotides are TGTGCCAGCAGCCGTCCGCTAGCGGGGGCCAAGGGGGCAGATACGCAGTATTTT. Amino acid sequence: CASSRPLAGAKGADTQYF. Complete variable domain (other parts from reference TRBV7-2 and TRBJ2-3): GAGVSQSPSNKVTEKGKDVELRCDPISGHTALYWYRQSLGQGLEFLIYFQGNSAPDKSGLPSDRFSAERTGGSVSTLTIQRTQQEDSAVYLCASSRPLAGAKGADTQYFGPGTRLTVL.

This CDR3 is CASSILTGARGREQYF. The DNA of the CDR3 is TGTGCCAGTAGTATACTCACAGGGGCCCGGGGGAGAGAGCAGTACTTC. The chain is built from TRBV19 and TRBJ2-7; possible D gene TRBD1, 7 bases. With 2 bases removed from V and 7 bases from J, the gap between germline ends came to 21 bases. CDR1 is LNHDA and CDR2 is SQIVND in the germline V gene (reference sequence). CDR3 length: 16 amino acids.

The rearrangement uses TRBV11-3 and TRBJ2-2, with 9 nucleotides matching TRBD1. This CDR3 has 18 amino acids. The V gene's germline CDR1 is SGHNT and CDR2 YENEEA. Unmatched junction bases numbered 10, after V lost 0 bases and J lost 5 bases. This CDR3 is CASSLDLGQGVLTGELFF. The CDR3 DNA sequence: TGTGCCAGCAGCTTAGATCTGGGACAGGGCGTTTTAACCGGGGAGCTGTTTTTT.

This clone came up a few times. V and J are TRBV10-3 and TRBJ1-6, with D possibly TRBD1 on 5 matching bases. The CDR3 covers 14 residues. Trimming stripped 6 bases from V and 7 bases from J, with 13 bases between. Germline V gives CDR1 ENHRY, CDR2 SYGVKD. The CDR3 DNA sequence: TGTGCCATCAGCTGGGACGGACTCAATTCACCCCTCCACTTT. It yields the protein CAISWDGLNSPLHF.

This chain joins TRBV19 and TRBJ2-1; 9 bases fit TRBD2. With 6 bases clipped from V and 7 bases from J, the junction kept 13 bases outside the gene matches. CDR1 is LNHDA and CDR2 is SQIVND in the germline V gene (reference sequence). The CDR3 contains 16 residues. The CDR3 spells CASSLSGSGGRNEQFF. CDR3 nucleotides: TGTGCCAGTAGCCTGAGTGGCAGCGGGGGGCGTAATGAGCAGTTCTTC.

CDR3 in DNA: TGTGCCAGCAGCCCCCGGGCCGGAACAGATACCTACGAGCAGTACTTC. It is translated as CASSPRAGTDTYEQYF. The chain joins TRBV9 to TRBJ2-7; D call uncertain. Germline CDR1 reads SGDLS; CDR2 reads YYNGEE. This CDR3 is 16 amino acids long. Trimming removed 4 bases from V and 2 bases from J, with 19 bases in between.

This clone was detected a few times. CDR3 DNA: TGTGCCAGCAGCGTAGGGACAGGGCGGAGAAAGCCCCAGCATTTT. Translated: CASSVGTGRRKPQHF. The chain couples TRBV5-8 to TRBJ1-5; 9 bases are shared with TRBD1. The CDR3 has 15 amino acids. Losses at the gene ends were 4 bases for V and 8 bases for J; bases not matched to a gene: 10. The germline V gene encodes CDR1 SGHTS and CDR2 YDEGEE. The variable domain in full, with the rest retrieved from reference TRBV5-8 and TRBJ1-5, is EAGVTQSPTHLIKTRGQQATLRCSPISGHTSVYWYQQALGLGLQFLLWYDEGEERNRGNFPPRFSGRQFPNYSSELNVNALELEDSALYLCASSVGTGRRKPQHFGDGTRLSIL.

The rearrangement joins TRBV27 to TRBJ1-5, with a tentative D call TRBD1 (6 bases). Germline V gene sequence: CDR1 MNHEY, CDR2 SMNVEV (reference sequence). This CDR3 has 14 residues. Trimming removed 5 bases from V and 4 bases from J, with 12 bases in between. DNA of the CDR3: TGTGCCAGCAGTGTCCTAGGGGGGAATCAGCCCCAGCATTTT. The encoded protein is CASSVLGGNQPQHF.

CDR3 protein: CATGGSNEQFF. The CDR3 bases are TGTGCCACTGGGGGAAGCAATGAGCAGTTCTTC. V gene TRBV9 combines with J gene TRBJ2-1; either TRBD1 or TRBD2 may supply D (5 bases each). This CDR3 spans 11 amino acids. V was shortened by 9 bases and J by 6 bases, with 10 bases between the two germline ends. Germline CDR1 SGDLS, CDR2 YYNGEE. Based on the CDR3 plus reference TRBV9 and TRBJ2-1, the full variable domain is DSGVTQTPKHLITATGQRVTLRCSPRSGDLSVYWYQQSLDQGLQFLIQYYNGEERAKGNILERFSAQQFPDLHSELNLSSLELGDSALYFCATGGSNEQFFGPGTRLTVL.

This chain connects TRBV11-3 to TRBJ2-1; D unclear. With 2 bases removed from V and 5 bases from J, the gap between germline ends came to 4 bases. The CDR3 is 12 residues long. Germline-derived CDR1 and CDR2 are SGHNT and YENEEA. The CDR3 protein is CASSLQDNEQFF. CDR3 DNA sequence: TGTGCCAGCAGCTTACAGGACAATGAGCAGTTCTTC.

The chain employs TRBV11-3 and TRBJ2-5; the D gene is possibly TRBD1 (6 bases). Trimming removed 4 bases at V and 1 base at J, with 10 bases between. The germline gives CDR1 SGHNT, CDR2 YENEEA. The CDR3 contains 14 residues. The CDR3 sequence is CASSSTGIQETQYF. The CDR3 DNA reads TGTGCCAGCAGCTCCACAGGGATCCAAGAGACCCAGTACTTC.

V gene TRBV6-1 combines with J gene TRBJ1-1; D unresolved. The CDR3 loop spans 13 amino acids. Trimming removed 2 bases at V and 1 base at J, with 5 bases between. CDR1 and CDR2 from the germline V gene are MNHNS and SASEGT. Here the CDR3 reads CASSEKTNTEAFF. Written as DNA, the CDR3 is TGTGCCAGCAGTGAAAAAACGAACACTGAAGCTTTCTTT.

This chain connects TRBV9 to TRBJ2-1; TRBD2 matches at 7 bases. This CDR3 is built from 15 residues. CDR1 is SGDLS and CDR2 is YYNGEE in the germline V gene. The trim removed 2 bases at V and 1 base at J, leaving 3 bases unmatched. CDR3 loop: CASSVSGASYNEQFF. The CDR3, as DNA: TGTGCCAGCAGCGTCAGCGGGGCTTCCTACAATGAGCAGTTCTTC.

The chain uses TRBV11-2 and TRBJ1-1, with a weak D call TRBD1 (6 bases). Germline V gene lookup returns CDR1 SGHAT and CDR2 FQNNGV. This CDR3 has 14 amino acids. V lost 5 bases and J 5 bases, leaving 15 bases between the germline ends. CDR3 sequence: CASSQGRLITEAFF. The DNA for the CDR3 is TGTGCCAGCAGCCAGGGGAGGTTGATAACTGAAGCTTTCTTT. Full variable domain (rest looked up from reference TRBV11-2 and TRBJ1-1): EAGVAQSPRYKIIEKRQSVAFWCNPISGHATLYWYQQILGQGPKLLIQFQNNGVVDDSQLPKDRFSAERLKGVDSTLKIQPAKLEDSAVYLCASSQGRLITEAFFGQGTRLTVV.